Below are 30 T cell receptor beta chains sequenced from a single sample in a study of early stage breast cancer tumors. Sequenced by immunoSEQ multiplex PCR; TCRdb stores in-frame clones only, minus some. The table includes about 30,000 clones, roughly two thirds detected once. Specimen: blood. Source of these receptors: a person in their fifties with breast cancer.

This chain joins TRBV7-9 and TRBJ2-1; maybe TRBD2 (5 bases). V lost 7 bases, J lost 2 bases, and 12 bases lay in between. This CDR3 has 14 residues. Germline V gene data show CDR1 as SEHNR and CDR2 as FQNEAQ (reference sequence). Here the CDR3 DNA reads TGTGCCAGCAAACTGACTACAGCCTACAATGAGCAGTTCTTC. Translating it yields CASKLTTAYNEQFF.

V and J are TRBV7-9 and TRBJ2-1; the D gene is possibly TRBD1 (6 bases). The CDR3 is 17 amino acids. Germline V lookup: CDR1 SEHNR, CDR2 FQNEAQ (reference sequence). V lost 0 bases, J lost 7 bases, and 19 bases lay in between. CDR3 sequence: CASSLAEVLIRGNEQFF. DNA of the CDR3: TGTGCCAGCAGCTTAGCGGAGGTCCTTATAAGGGGGAATGAGCAGTTCTTC. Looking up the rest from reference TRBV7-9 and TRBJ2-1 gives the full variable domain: DTGVSQNPRHKITKRGQNVTFRCDPISEHNRLYWYRQTLGQGPEFLTYFQNEAQLEKSRLLSDRFSAERPKGSFSTLEIQRTEQGDSAMYLCASSLAEVLIRGNEQFFGPGTRLTVL.

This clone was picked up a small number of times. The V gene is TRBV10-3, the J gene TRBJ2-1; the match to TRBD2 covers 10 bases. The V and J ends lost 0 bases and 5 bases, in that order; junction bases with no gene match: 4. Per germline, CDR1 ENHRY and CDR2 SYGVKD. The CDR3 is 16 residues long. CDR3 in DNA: TGTGCCATCAGTGAGTCAGCGGGAGGGGCCGACAATGAGCAGTTCTTC. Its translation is CAISESAGGADNEQFF.

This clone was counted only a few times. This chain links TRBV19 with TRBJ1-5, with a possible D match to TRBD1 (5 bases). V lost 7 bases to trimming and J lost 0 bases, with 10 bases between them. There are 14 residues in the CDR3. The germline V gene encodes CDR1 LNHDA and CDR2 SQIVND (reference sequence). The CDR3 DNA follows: TGTGCCAGTACCTACGGGGGTAGCAATCAGCCCCAGCATTTT. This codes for CASTYGGSNQPQHF.

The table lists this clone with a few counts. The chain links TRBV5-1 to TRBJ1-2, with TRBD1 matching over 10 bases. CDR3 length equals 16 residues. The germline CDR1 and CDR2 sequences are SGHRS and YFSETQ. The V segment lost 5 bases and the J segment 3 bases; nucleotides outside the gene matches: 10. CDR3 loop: CASSLRSTGGDYGYTF. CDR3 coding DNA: TGCGCCAGCAGTTTGCGGTCGACAGGGGGCGACTATGGCTACACCTTC.

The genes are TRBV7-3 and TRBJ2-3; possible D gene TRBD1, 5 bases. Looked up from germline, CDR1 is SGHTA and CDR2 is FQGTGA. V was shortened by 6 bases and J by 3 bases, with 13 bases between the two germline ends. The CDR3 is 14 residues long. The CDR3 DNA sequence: TGTGCCAGCAGTTACACCCCAGGGACAGATACGCAGTATTTT. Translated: CASSYTPGTDTQYF.

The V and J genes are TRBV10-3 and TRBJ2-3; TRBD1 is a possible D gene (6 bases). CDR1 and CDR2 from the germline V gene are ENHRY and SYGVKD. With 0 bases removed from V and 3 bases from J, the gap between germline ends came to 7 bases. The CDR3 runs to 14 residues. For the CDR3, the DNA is TGTGCCATCAGTGAGTCGGACAGAACAGATACGCAGTATTTT. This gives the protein CAISESDRTDTQYF.

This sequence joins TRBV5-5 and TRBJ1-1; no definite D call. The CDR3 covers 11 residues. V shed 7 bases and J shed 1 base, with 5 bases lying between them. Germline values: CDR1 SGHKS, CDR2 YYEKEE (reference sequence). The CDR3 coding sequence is TGTGCCAGCTTGGAGAACACTGAAGCTTTCTTT. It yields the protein CASLENTEAFF.

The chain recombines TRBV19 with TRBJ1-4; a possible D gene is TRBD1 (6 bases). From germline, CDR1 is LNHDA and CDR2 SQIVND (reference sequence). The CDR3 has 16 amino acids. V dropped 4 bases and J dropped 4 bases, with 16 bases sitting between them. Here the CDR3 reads CASSSSRQEFNEKLFF. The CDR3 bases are TGTGCCAGTAGTAGTTCTCGACAGGAATTTAATGAAAAACTGTTTTTT. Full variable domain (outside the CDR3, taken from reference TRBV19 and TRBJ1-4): DGGITQSPKYLFRKEGQNVTLSCEQNLNHDAMYWYRQDPGQGLRLIYYSQIVNDFQKGDIAEGYSVSREKKESFPLTVTSAQKNPTAFYLCASSSSRQEFNEKLFFGSGTQLSVL.

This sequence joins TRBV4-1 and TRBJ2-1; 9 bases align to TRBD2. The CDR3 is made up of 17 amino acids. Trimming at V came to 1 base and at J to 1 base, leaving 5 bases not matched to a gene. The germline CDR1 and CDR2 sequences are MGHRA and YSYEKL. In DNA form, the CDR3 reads TGCGCCAGCAGCCAAGTTAGCGGGAGTATTTCCTACAATGAGCAGTTCTTC. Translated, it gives CASSQVSGSISYNEQFF.

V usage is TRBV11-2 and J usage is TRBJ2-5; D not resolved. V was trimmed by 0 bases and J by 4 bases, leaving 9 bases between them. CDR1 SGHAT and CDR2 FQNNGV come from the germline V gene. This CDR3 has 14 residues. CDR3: CASSLEVMGETQYF. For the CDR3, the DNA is TGTGCCAGCAGCTTAGAGGTCATGGGAGAGACCCAGTACTTC.

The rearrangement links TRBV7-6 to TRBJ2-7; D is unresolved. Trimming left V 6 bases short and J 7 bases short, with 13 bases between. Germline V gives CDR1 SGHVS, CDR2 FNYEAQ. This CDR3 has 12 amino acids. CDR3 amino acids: CASSKPLGEQYF. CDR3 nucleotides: TGTGCCAGCAGTAAACCGCTGGGAGAGCAGTACTTC.

The CDR3 DNA sequence: TGTGCCAGCAGCTCTCAGTCGGGACACTTTTCGGGTGGCTACACCTTC. Translation gives CASSSQSGHFSGGYTF. The chain couples TRBV9 to TRBJ1-2, with D perhaps matching TRBD1 (6 bases). Trimming pared 4 bases from V and 7 bases from J, leaving 23 bases between. The CDR3 runs to 16 residues. From germline, CDR1 is SGDLS and CDR2 YYNGEE.

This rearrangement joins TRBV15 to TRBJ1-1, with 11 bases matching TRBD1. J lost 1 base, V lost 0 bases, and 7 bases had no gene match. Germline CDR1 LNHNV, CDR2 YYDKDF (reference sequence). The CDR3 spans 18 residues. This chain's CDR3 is CATSRDRGQGDTNTEAFF. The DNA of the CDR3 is TGTGCCACCAGCAGAGATCGGGGACAGGGGGACACGAACACTGAAGCTTTCTTT.

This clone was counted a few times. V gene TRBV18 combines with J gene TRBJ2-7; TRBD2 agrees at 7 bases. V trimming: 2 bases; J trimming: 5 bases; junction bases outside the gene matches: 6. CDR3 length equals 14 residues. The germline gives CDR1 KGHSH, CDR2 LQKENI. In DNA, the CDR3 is TGTGCCAGCTCACCAGCCGGGGAGGGCAACGAGCAGTACTTC. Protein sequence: CASSPAGEGNEQYF.

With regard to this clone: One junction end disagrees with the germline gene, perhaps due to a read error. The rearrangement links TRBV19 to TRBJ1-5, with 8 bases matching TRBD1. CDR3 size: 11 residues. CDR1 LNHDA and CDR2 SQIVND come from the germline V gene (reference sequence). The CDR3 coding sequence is TGTGCCAGTAGTAGCGACAGGGGCCTCAATTTT. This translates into CASSSDRGLNF. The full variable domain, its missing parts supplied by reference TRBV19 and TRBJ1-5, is DGGITQSPKYLFRKEGQNVTLSCEQNLNHDAMYWYRQDPGQGLRLIYYSQIVNDFQKGDIAEGYSVSREKKESFPLTVTSAQKNPTAFYLCASSSDRGLNFGDGTRLSIL.

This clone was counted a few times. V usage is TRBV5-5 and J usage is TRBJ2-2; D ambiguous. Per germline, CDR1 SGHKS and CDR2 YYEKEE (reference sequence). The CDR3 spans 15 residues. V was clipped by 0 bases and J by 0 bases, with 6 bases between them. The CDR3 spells CASSLESANTGELFF. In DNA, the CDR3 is TGTGCCAGCAGCTTGGAGAGCGCGAACACCGGGGAGCTGTTTTTT. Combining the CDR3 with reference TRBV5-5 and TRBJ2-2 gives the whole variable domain DAGVTQSPTHLIKTRGQQVTLRCSPISGHKSVSWYQQVLGQGPQFIFQYYEKEERGRGNFPDRFSARQFPNYSSELNVNALLLGDSALYLCASSLESANTGELFFGEGSRLTVL.

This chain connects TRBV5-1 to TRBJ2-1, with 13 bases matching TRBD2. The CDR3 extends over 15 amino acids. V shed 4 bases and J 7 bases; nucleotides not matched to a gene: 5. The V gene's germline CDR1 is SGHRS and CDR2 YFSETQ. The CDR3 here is CASSPGLAGDNEQFF. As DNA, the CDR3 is TGCGCCAGCAGCCCCGGACTAGCGGGGGATAATGAGCAGTTCTTC.

CDR3 sequence (DNA): TGTGCCAGCTCATCCGACAGCTACGAGCAGTACTTC. Its protein is CASSSDSYEQYF. The gene calls are TRBV18 and TRBJ2-7; a weak D match, TRBD1 (5 bases). CDR3 size: 12 residues. Germline V gene lookup returns CDR1 KGHSH and CDR2 LQKENI. Deletions cut 5 bases from V and 3 bases from J, with 8 bases between.

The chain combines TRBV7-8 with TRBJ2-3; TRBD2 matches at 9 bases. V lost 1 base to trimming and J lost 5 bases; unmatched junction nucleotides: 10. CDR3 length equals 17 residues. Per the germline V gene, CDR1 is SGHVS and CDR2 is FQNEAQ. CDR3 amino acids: CASSLVKGPRGGDTQYF. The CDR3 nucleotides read TGTGCCAGCAGCTTAGTAAAGGGGCCGCGGGGGGGAGATACGCAGTATTTT.

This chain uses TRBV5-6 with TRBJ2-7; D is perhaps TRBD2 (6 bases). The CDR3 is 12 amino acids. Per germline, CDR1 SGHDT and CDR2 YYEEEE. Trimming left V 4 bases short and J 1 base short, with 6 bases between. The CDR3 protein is CASSGGSYEQYF. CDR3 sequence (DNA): TGTGCCAGCAGCGGGGGGTCCTACGAGCAGTACTTC.

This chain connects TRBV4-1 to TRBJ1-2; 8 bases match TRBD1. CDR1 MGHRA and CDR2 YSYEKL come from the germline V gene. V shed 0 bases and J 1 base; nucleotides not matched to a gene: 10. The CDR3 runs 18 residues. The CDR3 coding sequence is TGCGCCAGCAGCCAAGAGCAGGTTCCAGGGGGCTATAACTATGGCTACACCTTC. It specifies CASSQEQVPGGYNYGYTF.

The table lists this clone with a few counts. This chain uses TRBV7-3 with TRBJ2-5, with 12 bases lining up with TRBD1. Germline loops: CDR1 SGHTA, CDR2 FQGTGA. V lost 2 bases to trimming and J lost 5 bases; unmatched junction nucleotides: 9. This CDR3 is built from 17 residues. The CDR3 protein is CASSLLGQGAAGETQYF. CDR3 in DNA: TGTGCCAGCAGCTTATTGGGACAGGGGGCCGCGGGGGAGACCCAGTACTTC.

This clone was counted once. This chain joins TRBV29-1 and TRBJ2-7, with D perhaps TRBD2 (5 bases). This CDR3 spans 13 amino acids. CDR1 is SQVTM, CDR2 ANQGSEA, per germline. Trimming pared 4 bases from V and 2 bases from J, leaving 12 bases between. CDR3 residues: CSVVSLVTYEQYF. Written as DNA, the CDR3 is TGCAGCGTTGTTTCACTAGTAACCTACGAGCAGTACTTC.

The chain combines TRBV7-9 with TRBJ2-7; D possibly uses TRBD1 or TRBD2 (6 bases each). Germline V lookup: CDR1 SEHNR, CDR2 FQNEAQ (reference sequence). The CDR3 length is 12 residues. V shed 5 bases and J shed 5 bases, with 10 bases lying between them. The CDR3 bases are TGTGCCAGCAGCCCCGGGGGCAACGAGCAGTACTTC. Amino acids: CASSPGGNEQYF.

Here the CDR3 DNA reads TGTGCCAGTAGTATAGATAGCGGAGCTAGCACAGATACGCAGTATTTT. Translating gives CASSIDSGASTDTQYF. The J gene is TRBJ2-3, the V gene TRBV19, with D possibly being TRBD2 (6 bases). The ends were cut back, 0 bases at V and 0 bases at J, with 10 bases in the middle. This CDR3 has 16 amino acids. Germline V CDR1 and CDR2: LNHDA, SQIVND (reference sequence).

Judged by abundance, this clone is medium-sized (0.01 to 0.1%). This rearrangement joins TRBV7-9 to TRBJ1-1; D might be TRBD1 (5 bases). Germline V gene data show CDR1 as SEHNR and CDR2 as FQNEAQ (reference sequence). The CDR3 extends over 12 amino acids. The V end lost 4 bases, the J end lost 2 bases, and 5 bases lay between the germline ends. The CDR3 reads CASSWDNTEAFF. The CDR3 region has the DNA TGTGCCAGCAGCTGGGACAACACTGAAGCTTTCTTT. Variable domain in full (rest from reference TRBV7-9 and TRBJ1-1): DTGVSQNPRHKITKRGQNVTFRCDPISEHNRLYWYRQTLGQGPEFLTYFQNEAQLEKSRLLSDRFSAERPKGSFSTLEIQRTEQGDSAMYLCASSWDNTEAFFGQGTRLTVV.

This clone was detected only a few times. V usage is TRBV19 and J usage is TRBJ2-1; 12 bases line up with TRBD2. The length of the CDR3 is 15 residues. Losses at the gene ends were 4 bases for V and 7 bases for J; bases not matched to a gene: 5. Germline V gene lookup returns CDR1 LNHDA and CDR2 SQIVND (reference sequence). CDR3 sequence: CASSTLGLAGNEQFF. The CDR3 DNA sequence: TGTGCCAGTAGTACCCTCGGACTAGCGGGAAATGAGCAGTTCTTC.

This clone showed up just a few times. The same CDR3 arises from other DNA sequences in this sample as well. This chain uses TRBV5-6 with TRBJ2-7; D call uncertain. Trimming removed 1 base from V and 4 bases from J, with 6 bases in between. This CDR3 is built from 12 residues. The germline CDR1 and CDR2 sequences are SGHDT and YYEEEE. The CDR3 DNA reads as TGTGCCAGCAGCTTGAGTGGTTACGAGCAGTACTTC. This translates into CASSLSGYEQYF.

The CDR3 DNA sequence: TGTGCCAGCAGCATGGGGACAGGGGGCGCGGTCTATGGCTACACCTTC. Translating it yields CASSMGTGGAVYGYTF. The chain is built from TRBV5-6 and TRBJ1-2, with 12 bases that match TRBD1. The CDR3 has 16 amino acids. Trimming took 4 bases from V and 4 from J; bases not matched to a gene: 8. Germline V gene lookup returns CDR1 SGHDT and CDR2 YYEEEE.